This T cell receptor (beta chain) was recorded in a study of cytomegalovirus exposure and HLA in healthy donors (dated by TCRdb to 2015 to 2018). Broadly, across the study: An earlier analysis of several hundred of the donors reported roughly 300 Gb of sequence data and 117 million unique TCR beta sequences obtained from 180 million or so T cells. Approximately 330 gigabases of sequencing data and around 80 million unique TCR sequences made up an early release that covered about 640 HLA-typed donors. Among the roughly 400 genotyped donors, around 81% belonged to the genetic ancestry cluster associated with self-reported Caucasian donors. The study was designed to test whether signatures of past pathogen exposure could be identified by cataloging public T cell receptors. The study profiled the T cell repertoires of 550 to 700 subjects by immunosequencing and related them to cytomegalovirus serostatus. Besides the first cohort of 550 to 750 subjects, a separate validation cohort made up of some 110 different subjects was used. High-throughput TCR immunosequencing, statistical association of individual TCRs with disease status, and machine learning were combined to predict cytomegalovirus infection status. In a later analysis, previously published TCR beta repertoires from more than 500 donors were re-analyzed and high-resolution HLA genotyping was added so that TCR occurrence patterns could be studied. Rather than drawing on any new phenotypic data, the later analysis identified candidate immune exposures from TCR beta sequences and the way those sequences occurred across donors. An earlier analysis of 500 to 650 of the donors applied high-throughput TCR beta sequencing to assess whether each TCR beta V gene segment acted as functional or pseudogenic. Donor age, sex, ethnicity and CMV serostatus were compiled together with the repertoire data. A later genetic analysis used genome-wide SNP genotypes for 398 of the 666 donors, treating that subset as a discovery cohort. Every discovery cohort repertoire had been produced on one sequencing platform. HLA typing covered class I and class II loci at four-digit resolution. Typing coverage differed by locus: A, B, C, DRB1 and DQB1 were typed in roughly 620-630 donors, DQA1 in 500 to 550, DPA1 in approximately 600, and DPB1 in roughly 450. Four or five DR-DQ haplotypes were treated as single units for association and clustering because of strong linkage in the cohort. Among around 400 genotyped donors of the cohort, an average of around 240,000 unique TCR beta nucleotide sequences were sequenced per donor, roughly 18% of them non-productive.

The cohort consisted of 666 healthy bone marrow donors. At the time of sampling, every cohort member was nominally healthy, though immune exposures that went unrecorded were likely present. The donor tested CMV seronegative, placing the donor among the 300 to 450 seronegative members of the cohort. Every donor gave a peripheral blood sample, and the peripheral blood mononuclear cells from that sample were used for TCR beta sequencing. Genomic DNA was extracted from the blood cell samples with the Qiagen DNeasy Blood Extraction Kit. Broad study findings and their caveats: In this cohort, only TCR beta chains were sequenced, and detectable features were limited by the absence of alpha or paired-chain data. In a later genetic analysis, a missense DCLRE1C variant was associated with V-gene and J-gene trimming of TCR beta chains, and the association was replicated in an independent cohort. Specific HLA alleles were associated with over 15,000 TCR beta sequences at a false discovery rate of 0.05 in a later analysis. Broadly in line with IMGT annotations, most TCR beta V segments showed up in productive rearrangements about 87% or about 30% of the time in an earlier analysis of 587 of the donors. Cytomegalovirus status was reported to be diagnosed by the classifier with high specificity and sensitivity in both the original and validation cohorts. Sequencing depth was assumed to be roughly uniform across donors in the presence/absence analyses, though that assumption may not hold. In a later analysis, TCR association rates were found to vary across HLA loci, with the most associated TCRs seen for DRB1 alleles and the fewest for HLA-C alleles. A total of 150 to 200 TCR beta chains were listed by the study as associated with cytomegalovirus. Correlated functional status among segregating V segments might be attributable to linkage disequilibrium, but an unknown experimental factor could not be ruled out. Most TCR sequences were observed very rarely across donors, whereas some public TCRs were present in many individuals. In a later analysis, HLA-associated TCR beta chains showed more clonal expansion and lower generation probabilities than non-associated chains that were equally common. The only immune exposure information available for the cohort was CMV serostatus. It was suggested by the authors that the approach could potentially be generalized to other disease states and immunological phenotypes. Because HLA typing was missing for some donors at each locus, association tests included only the typed subset. The 87-base-pair reads could not distinguish some IMGT-functional V segments, including TRBV6-2 and TRBV6-3, so those segments were excluded. A cluster of highly shared sequence variants was judged likely to be a technical artifact of the sequencing pipeline. Roughly 17 rarely observed V segments, including chromosome 9 orphons, were excluded from the earlier analysis of approximately 600 of the donors because counts were too low. According to a later genetic analysis, donors in an Asian-associated ancestry cluster had fewer N-insertions in productive TCRs than the approximately 700-donor mean. Assigning TCR associations to individual alleles was difficult when HLA alleles, especially DR and DQ, strongly co-occurred. Most CMV-associated TCR beta chains appeared to be HLA-restricted in a later analysis, and the HLA associations seemed to be driven largely by CMV exposure. In a later analysis, several top co-occurrence clusters were reported to appear linked to parvovirus B19, influenza, CMV and Epstein-Barr virus. In vitro tests confirmed that three of the cytomegalovirus-associated TCR beta chains recognize cytomegalovirus antigens. A further reported finding was that TCR beta sequences accurately predicted the HLA-A and HLA-B alleles for most subjects in the first cohort.

A remark on this clone: Its antigen specificity is not known. Per-base qualities were not stored, and no clone one base away is much larger.

Library generation was performed with the immunoSEQ multiplex PCR assay. A mixture of 60 forward primers for TCR Vbeta segments and 13 reverse primers for TCR Jbeta segments was used in the multiplex PCR. Amplification of the CDR3 region of rearranged TCR beta genes was performed with a multiplex PCR assay on genomic DNA. The Illumina HiSeq System was used to sequence the amplified TCR beta libraries as 87-base-pair reads. For the original study's pipeline: Across the 700 or so repertoires, a later analysis counted roughly 77 million unique TCR beta chains, around 11 million of which were shared by at least two donors. A nearest-neighbor algorithm error-corrected the raw reads and collapsed the reads into unique sequences, merging closely related sequences to remove PCR and sequencing errors. V, D and J gene segments were assigned by aligning CDR3 sequences to IMGT reference sequences. Each retained sequence needed at least a six-nucleotide match to both a V gene segment and a J gene segment. A rearrangement was called productive if the CDR3 had no stop codons and remained in frame with V and J, and every other rearrangement was called non-productive. Following IMGT convention, CDR3 was defined as the stretch from the second conserved V-encoded cysteine up to the conserved J-encoded phenylalanine. The earlier analysis of about 590 of the donors excluded sequences that lacked an unambiguous match to a single V gene segment. In an earlier analysis of approximately 590 of the donors, a V segment was called functional when productive rearrangements were above 56.7%, and segregating when the standard deviation between donors exceeded 5%. A statistical classification framework was developed to diagnose cytomegalovirus status using the catalog of TCR beta chain sequences. V and J gene assignment, in a later analysis, came from comparing TCR nucleotide sequences with IMGT/GENE-DB human TR gene sequences. Using the TCRdist pipeline, a later analysis assigned CDR3 sequences along with most-parsimonious VDJ recombination scenarios. In a later analysis, each TCR beta chain was defined by its CDR3 amino acid sequence together with its V-gene family, and reads lacking a unique V-gene family were excluded. As a way to deal with suspected cross-contamination and a sequencing artifact, a later analysis dropped roughly 600 nucleotide sequences that were highly shared and had low generation probability. In a later analysis, a clonal expansion index was calculated for each public chain from normalized within-repertoire ranks of inferred template counts. Generation probabilities in a later analysis came from a VDJ recombination model fitted to out-of-frame rearrangements, and those results were checked against IGoR. In a later analysis, TCR-TCR, TCR-HLA and TCR-CMV co-occurrence was scored with hypergeometric tests, and a repertoire-size bias correction was applied to TCR pairs. In a later analysis, false discovery rates were estimated by permuting HLA or CMV assignments 20 times. In a later analysis, co-occurring TCRs were grouped using DBSCAN, with TCRdist sequence similarity added in when clustering inside HLA-allele-positive subsets. Repertoires with fewer than 30,000 or more than 120,000 public chains, plus five repertoires with anomalous nucleotide sharing, were excluded from co-occurrence clustering. TCRdb provides this immuneACCESS table in a form limited to in-frame rearrangements. Some clones are lacking; in checked studies, under half of them reflect an unresolved V gene, and why the rest are absent is not known. D and trimming were read from the DNA, whereas the V and J calls and clone size are those reported in that table. This sample comprises 63,000 or so clones, around 80% of them detected only once. In total, the top ten clones hold roughly 3% of the sample.

After removal of 0 bases from V and 7 bases from J, the junction retains 5 bases not matched to a gene. There are 14 amino acids in the CDR3, from cysteine to phenylalanine inclusive. This entry keeps only the CDR3 DNA: 42 bases, framed from base 1. CDR1 and CDR2 were assigned from the germline V gene as ENHRY and SYGVKD. The sequenced sample was PBMCs. The chain joins TRBV10-3 to TRBJ1-2; 7 central bases correspond to TRBD1. The origin of this receptor is a young woman in good health and CMV-seronegative. The nucleotide sequence reads as follows: TGTGCCATCAGTGAGTCGAAAGGGGGCGGTGGCTACACCTTC. It translates to CAISESKGGGGYTF.